One T cell receptor (beta chain) is described in this entry. The entry originates in a study of blood T cell repertoires in COVID-19. Study-wide background: Samples of COVID-19 (acute and convalescent) were obtained from the United States, Italy and Spain. In each case, the material was cDNA or gDNA derived from T cells, B-cell-depleted T cells, or PBMCs.

The CDR3 extends over 15 amino acids. Germline V gene data show CDR1 as SGDLS and CDR2 as YYNGEE. V was clipped by 0 bases and J by 9 bases; unmatched bases: 8. In the source study's methods: Estimated nucleated cell counts came from reference gene primer amplification. The assay was immunoSEQ multiplex PCR, and TCRdb's table has in-frame clones only and misses some. V, J and clone size reflect that table, while D and trimming were determined from the DNA. The data show about 73,000 clones, roughly 84% seen once. The clonotype comes from a woman aged 55-70 years with acute or convalescent COVID-19. The chain employs TRBV9 and TRBJ2-1, with 8 bases fitting TRBD2. The sequenced material came from peripheral blood. The CDR3 DNA is TGTGCCAGCAGCGTAGCTGTTGGCGGGGGGAGTGAGCAGTTCTTC. Amino acids: CASSVAVGGGSEQFF.